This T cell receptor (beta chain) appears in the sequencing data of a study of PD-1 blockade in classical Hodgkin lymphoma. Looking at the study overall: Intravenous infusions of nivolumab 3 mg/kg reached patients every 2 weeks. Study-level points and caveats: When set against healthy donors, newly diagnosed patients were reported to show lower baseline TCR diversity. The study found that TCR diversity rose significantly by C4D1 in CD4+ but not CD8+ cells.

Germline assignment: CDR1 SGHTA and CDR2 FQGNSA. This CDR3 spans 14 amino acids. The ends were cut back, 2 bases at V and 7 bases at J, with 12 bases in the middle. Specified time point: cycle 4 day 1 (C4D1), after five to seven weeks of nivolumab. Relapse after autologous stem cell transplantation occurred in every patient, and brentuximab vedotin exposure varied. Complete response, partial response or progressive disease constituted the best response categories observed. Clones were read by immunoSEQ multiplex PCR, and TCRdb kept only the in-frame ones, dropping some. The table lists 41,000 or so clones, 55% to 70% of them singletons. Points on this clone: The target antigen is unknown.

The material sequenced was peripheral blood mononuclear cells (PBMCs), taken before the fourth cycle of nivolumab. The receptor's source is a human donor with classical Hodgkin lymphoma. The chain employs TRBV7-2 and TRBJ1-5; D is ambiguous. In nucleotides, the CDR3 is TGTGCCAGCAGCTTAACGTCCTTCCGACAGCCCCAGCATTTT. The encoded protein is CASSLTSFRQPQHF.